Listed below are T cell receptor beta chains from one sample, sequenced in a study of beta chain features in type 1 diabetes. Here immunoSEQ multiplex PCR was the method, and the copy in TCRdb shows in-frame clones only, minus some. This table holds roughly 350,000 clones, around 10% found once. Sequenced sample: central memory CD4+ T cells from blood. These TCRs come from a man aged 30 to 39 with type 1 diabetes. Both conserved end residues are part of each CDR3. The D gene is left open where the match is weak. The listing skips clone size in some rows; elsewhere it reads once, few, many or a size class.

CDR3	D	J	size	V
CASSLAYGGANVLTF	.	TRBJ2-6	few	TRBV7-2
CASSLDPDGGYTF	.	TRBJ1-2	many	TRBV7-9
CASSLGTYYEQYF	.	TRBJ2-7	few	TRBV7-9
CASSSQGGETQYF	.	TRBJ2-5	few	TRBV5-1
CASSTEGSLNSPLHF	.	TRBJ1-6	once	TRBV27
CASSQVASGRVGEQFF	TRBD2	TRBJ2-1	few	TRBV4-1
CAISESTGAEETQYF	.	TRBJ2-5	.	TRBV10-3
CAWSATGDEQYF	TRBD1	TRBJ2-7	.	TRBV30
CASSLAVRETQYF	.	TRBJ2-5	many	TRBV5-4
CASTYRAGYTGELFF	.	TRBJ2-2	.	TRBV28
CAISLPRADTQYF	.	TRBJ2-3	many	TRBV10-3
CASSAQQNTEAFF	.	TRBJ1-1	.	TRBV9
CASSLGTGTSYEQYF	TRBD1	TRBJ2-7	.	TRBV28
CASSPQGSANQPQHF	TRBD1	TRBJ1-5	many	TRBV7-9
CAISDFGANVLTF	.	TRBJ2-6	few	TRBV10-3
CAISEGRGSNQPQHF	.	TRBJ1-5	.	TRBV10-3
CASSLYNEQFF	.	TRBJ2-1	.	TRBV5-1
CASRQRDSSYEQYF	.	TRBJ2-7	many	TRBV28
CASSVDPSSNEQFF	.	TRBJ2-1	few	TRBV5-1
CATRRTPGQGGDEQFF	TRBD1	TRBJ2-1	.	TRBV15
CAPGDRVRGYTF	TRBD1	TRBJ1-2	.	TRBV19
CASSPVEGRYEQYF	.	TRBJ2-7	.	TRBV7-2
CASSYSTVYVLTF	.	TRBJ2-6	few	TRBV2
CASSQNRGRWGNTIYF	TRBD1	TRBJ1-3	.	TRBV4-2
CASSLEGSSWDEQFF	.	TRBJ2-1	.	TRBV5-1
CASSPWVRSVPGANVLTF	.	TRBJ2-6	few	TRBV7-8
CASSLVGTGGNNEQFF	.	TRBJ2-1	few	TRBV7-2
CASSGQVNYGYTF	TRBD1	TRBJ1-2	few	TRBV5-6
CASSRQTGSTEAFF	TRBD1	TRBJ1-1	few	TRBV7-9
CASSPDRVWAFF	TRBD1	TRBJ1-1	.	TRBV6-1
CASSLSGSYTGELFF	TRBD2	TRBJ2-2	few	TRBV7-2
CASSFPQGSNNEQFF	.	TRBJ2-1	.	TRBV5-6
CASSLKKGPVYNSPLHF	.	TRBJ1-6	few	TRBV27
CASSYKQGHVADTQYF	TRBD1	TRBJ2-3	.	TRBV6-5
CASTRDSEQFF	.	TRBJ2-1	.	TRBV6-1
CASSLSSARTANTEAFF	.	TRBJ1-1	few	TRBV28
CASSSTDGDTEAFF	.	TRBJ1-1	few	TRBV6-4
CASSVEASGELFF	.	TRBJ2-2	many	TRBV9
CASSPWGGQSYNEQFF	.	TRBJ2-1	few	TRBV18
CASSPMAGVGTEAFF	.	TRBJ1-1	few	TRBV18
CASKGTIPGANVLTF	.	TRBJ2-6	.	TRBV6-5
CASSSSYEQYF	.	TRBJ2-7	.	TRBV11-2
CASSKGETGATNTGELFF	.	TRBJ2-2	.	TRBV21-1
CASSQDPQVADTQYF	.	TRBJ2-3	many	TRBV4-3
CASRAGQTMNTEAFF	TRBD1	TRBJ1-1	.	TRBV9
CASSKGLTSGRPDPTYEQYF	.	TRBJ2-7	few	TRBV21-1
CASSLGGGGQETQYF	.	TRBJ2-5	.	TRBV5-1
CASSLVPGSTEAFF	.	TRBJ1-1	.	TRBV5-1